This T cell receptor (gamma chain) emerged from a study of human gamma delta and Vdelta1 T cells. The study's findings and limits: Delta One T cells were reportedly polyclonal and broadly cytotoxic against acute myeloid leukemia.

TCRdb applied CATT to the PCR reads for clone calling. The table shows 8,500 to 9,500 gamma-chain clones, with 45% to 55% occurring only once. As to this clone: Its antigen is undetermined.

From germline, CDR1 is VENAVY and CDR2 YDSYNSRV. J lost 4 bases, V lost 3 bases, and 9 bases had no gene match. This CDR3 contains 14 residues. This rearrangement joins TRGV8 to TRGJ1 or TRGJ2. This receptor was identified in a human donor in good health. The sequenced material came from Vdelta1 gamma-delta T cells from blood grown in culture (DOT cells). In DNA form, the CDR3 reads TGTGCCACCTGGGATCACGTCTCGTATTATAAGAAACTCTTT. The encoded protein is CATWDHVSYYKKLF.